These 11 T cell receptor beta chains were sequenced from one sample in a study of T cells after yellow fever vaccination. Using its own MiXCR run on the 5' RACE reads, TCRdb lists one record per CDR3 protein. The data contain roughly 120,000 distinct CDR3 sequences, about 7.2% of them seen just once; the ten biggest clones take up roughly 2.5%. Material: CD4+ T cells sorted from PBMCs, obtained 45 days after the first yellow fever vaccination. The receptor set was obtained from a man younger than 35 who received the YFV17D yellow fever vaccine.

This clonotype was recorded a few times. The V call is TRBV5-4, the J call TRBJ1-2; D may be TRBD1 (6 bases). This CDR3 is built from 14 residues. Germline CDR1 and CDR2: SGHNT and YYREEE (reference sequence). Trimming removed 4 bases from V and 0 bases from J, with 10 bases in between. The CDR3 sequence is CASSDGGPNYGYTF. The CDR3 DNA reads TGTGCCAGCAGCGACGGGGGCCCTAACTATGGCTACACCTTC.

This clonotype was observed a handful of times. The V gene is TRBV19, the J gene TRBJ2-3; 11 bases fit TRBD2. This CDR3 has 17 residues. CDR1 is LNHDA and CDR2 is SQIVND in the germline V gene (reference sequence). Trimming removed 3 bases from V and 2 bases from J; junction bases left unmatched: 7. CDR3 sequence (DNA): TGTGCCAGTAGTATGGCGGGACTAGCGGCTTACACAGATACGCAGTATTTT. Translated, it gives CASSMAGLAAYTDTQYF.

The chain carries TRBV20-1 and TRBJ2-5; TRBD2 might be the D (5 bases). CDR3 length: 13 residues. From germline, CDR1 is DFQATT and CDR2 SNEGSKA (reference sequence). V was clipped by 3 bases and J by 7 bases, with 15 bases between them. CDR3 nucleotides: TGCAGTGCTAGCCCAGGAGGTCTGAGGACCCAGTACTTC. Its translation: CSASPGGLRTQYF.

This clonotype was seen at least ten times. The rearrangement uses TRBV29-1 and TRBJ2-1; no clear D. This CDR3 is built from 10 residues. Germline CDR1 SQVTM, CDR2 ANQGSEA. V was pared by 7 bases and J by 10 bases, with 11 bases between. CDR3 sequence (DNA): TGCAGCGCTAATCTGGGGGAGCAGTTCTTC. It encodes CSANLGEQFF.

This clonotype was counted ten times or more. The rearrangement links TRBV5-1 to TRBJ2-2; D is unresolved. Trimming removed 3 bases at V and 4 bases at J, with 13 bases between. The CDR3 covers 15 residues. Germline-derived CDR1 and CDR2 are SGHRS and YFSETQ. CDR3 in amino acids: CASSSNTETTGELFF. DNA of the CDR3: TGCGCCAGCAGCTCGAACACGGAAACCACCGGGGAGCTGTTTTTT.

There are many counts of this clonotype. This chain joins TRBV20-1 and TRBJ2-5, with 8 bases fitting TRBD2. With 6 bases clipped from V and 4 bases from J, the junction kept 7 bases outside the gene matches. The CDR3 covers 13 residues. CDR1 is DFQATT and CDR2 is SNEGSKA in the germline V gene (reference sequence). The chain's CDR3 is CSAPGRGGETQYF. The CDR3 DNA follows: TGCAGTGCGCCCGGACGGGGGGGAGAGACCCAGTACTTC.

This clonotype has at least ten counts. The chain combines TRBV5-4 with TRBJ2-3, with a tentative D call TRBD1 (6 bases). Germline CDR1 SGHNT, CDR2 YYREEE (reference sequence). Trimming took 5 bases from V and 3 from J, leaving 13 bases between them. The CDR3 is made up of 14 amino acids. This CDR3 reads CASRARTETDTQYF. Written as DNA, the CDR3 is TGTGCCAGCAGGGCGAGGACAGAAACAGATACGCAGTATTTT.

This clonotype was counted many times. The chain combines TRBV5-5 with TRBJ2-5; D might be TRBD2 (6 bases). V gave up 2 bases and J gave up 0 bases, with 8 bases separating them. In germline, CDR1 is SGHKS, CDR2 YYEKEE (reference sequence). CDR3 size: 14 residues. This chain's CDR3 is CASSFRLDQETQYF. CDR3 nucleotide sequence: TGTGCCAGCAGCTTCCGACTAGACCAAGAGACCCAGTACTTC.

This clonotype occurred many times. V gene TRBV5-1 combines with J gene TRBJ2-3; 7 bases are a match to TRBD2. Germline assignment: CDR1 SGHRS and CDR2 YFSETQ. V dropped 2 bases and J dropped 3; count of bases not matched to a gene: 3. The CDR3 contains 14 residues. The CDR3 loop reads CASSFRGGTDTQYF. Here the CDR3 DNA reads TGCGCCAGCAGCTTTCGGGGAGGGACAGATACGCAGTATTTT. The whole variable domain, remainder taken from reference TRBV5-1 and TRBJ2-3, is KAGVTQTPRYLIKTRGQQVTLSCSPISGHRSVSWYQQTPGQGLQFLFEYFSETQRNKGNFPGRFSGRQFSNSRSEMNVSTLELGDSALYLCASSFRGGTDTQYFGPGTRLTVL.

Ten or more counts support this clonotype. The chain has TRBV5-1 and TRBJ2-3; D is possibly TRBD1 or TRBD2 (7 bases each). The length of the CDR3 is 16 residues. The V gene lost 2 bases and the J gene lost 3 bases, with 16 bases spanning the gap. The germline V gene encodes CDR1 SGHRS and CDR2 YFSETQ. The CDR3 loop reads CASSFPRGGETDTQYF. The CDR3 DNA reads as TGCGCCAGCAGCTTCCCCAGGGGGGGAGAAACAGATACGCAGTATTTT.

This clonotype was detected ten times or more. The chain links TRBV20-1 to TRBJ2-1, with 8 bases lining up with TRBD2. Trimming removed 1 base from V and 12 bases from J; junction bases left unmatched: 8. The CDR3 has 13 amino acids. The germline V gene encodes CDR1 DFQATT and CDR2 SNEGSKA (reference sequence). The CDR3 DNA reads TGCAGTGCTAGAGGAACTAGCGGATTAAGGCAGTTCTTC. Amino acid sequence: CSARGTSGLRQFF.